This T cell receptor (beta chain) was sequenced for a study of blood T cell repertoires in COVID-19. Overall study: From the United States, Italy and Spain came samples of acute and convalescent COVID-19. T cells, B-cell-depleted T cells, or PBMCs supplied cDNA or gDNA.

Original data processing: Nucleated cell counts were estimated from reference gene primer amplification. Profiling relied on immunoSEQ multiplex PCR, and the TCRdb table lists in-frame clones only, not all of them. That table gives V, J and clone size, and the DNA gave D and trimming. The profile covers over 140,000 clones, with 70% to 80% appearing a single time and roughly 9% taken by the ten largest. The source of this sequence is a woman between 50 and 59 years old with active or convalescent COVID-19. The sequenced material came from peripheral blood.

The CDR3 loop reads CASSRGLRSNSPLHF. DNA for the CDR3: TGTGCCAGCAGCCGGGGACTGAGAAGCAATTCACCCCTCCACTTT. The chain is built from TRBV11-2 and TRBJ1-6; the D gene is possibly TRBD1 (5 bases). V dropped 5 bases and J dropped 7 bases, with 15 bases sitting between them. Germline lookup yields CDR1 SGHAT and CDR2 FQNNGV. The CDR3 is made up of 15 amino acids.